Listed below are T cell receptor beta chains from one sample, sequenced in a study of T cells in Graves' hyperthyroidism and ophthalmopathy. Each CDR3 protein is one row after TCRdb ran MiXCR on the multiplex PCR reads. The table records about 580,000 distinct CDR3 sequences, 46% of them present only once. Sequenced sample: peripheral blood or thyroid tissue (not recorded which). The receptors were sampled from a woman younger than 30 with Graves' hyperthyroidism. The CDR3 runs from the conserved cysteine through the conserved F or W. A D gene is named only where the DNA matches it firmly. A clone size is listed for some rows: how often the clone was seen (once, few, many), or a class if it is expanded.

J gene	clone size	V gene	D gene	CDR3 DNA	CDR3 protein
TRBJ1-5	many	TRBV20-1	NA	TGCAGTGCTCCCCGTCGGGGGGCTGGTCAGCCCCAGCATTTT	CSAPRRGAGQPQHF
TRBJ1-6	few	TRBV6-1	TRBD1	TGTGCCAGCAGTGAAGCGCTCCAGGGGGCAGACTATAATTCACCCCTCCACTTT	CASSEALQGADYNSPLHF
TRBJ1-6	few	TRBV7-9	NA	TGTGCCAGCAGCTTTCAGGACGCTAGAAATTCACCCCTCCACTTT	CASSFQDARNSPLHF
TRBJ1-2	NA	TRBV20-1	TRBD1	TGCAGTGCTAGAAGTGACAGGGGGAGGACGAACTATGGCTACACCTTC	CSARSDRGRTNYGYTF
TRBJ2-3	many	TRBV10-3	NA	TGTGCCATCAGTGGGGGTGATACGCAGTATTTT	CAISGGDTQYF
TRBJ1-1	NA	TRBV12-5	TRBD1	TGTGCTAGTGGTTGGGGCGACAGGGGGGACACTGAAGCTTTCTTT	CASGWGDRGDTEAFF
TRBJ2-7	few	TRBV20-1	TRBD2	TGCAGTGCTCCACTCGGACTAGCGGGAAGGGATGAGCAGTACTTC	CSAPLGLAGRDEQYF
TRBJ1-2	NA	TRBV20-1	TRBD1	TGCAGTGCTAGAAGACAGGGCGGCTACACCTTC	CSARRQGGYTF
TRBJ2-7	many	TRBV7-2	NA	TGTGCCAGCAGCCGGGACCTTGGGGCCAACGAGCAGTACTTC	CASSRDLGANEQYF
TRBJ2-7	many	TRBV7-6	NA	TGTGCCAGCAGCTCCCGTGCGGACAAGTACGAGCAGTACTTC	CASSSRADKYEQYF
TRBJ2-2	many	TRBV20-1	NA	TGCAGTGCTCCGGGACTGCTGAACACCGGGGAGCTGTTTTTT	CSAPGLLNTGELFF
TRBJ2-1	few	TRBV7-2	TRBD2	TGTGCCAGCAAGGAGGGACTAGCGGACAATGAGCAGTTCTTC	CASKEGLADNEQFF
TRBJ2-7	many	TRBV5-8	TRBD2	TGTGCCAGCAGCGCCCCGGGGGGGACCCATTGGTACGAGCAGTACTTC	CASSAPGGTHWYEQYF
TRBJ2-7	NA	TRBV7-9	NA	TGTGCCGGCAGCCGAGAGGTGGCGCCTTCCTACGAGCAGTACTTC	CAGSREVAPSYEQYF
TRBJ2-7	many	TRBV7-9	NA	TGTGCCAGCAGCGATTTGGGGGGAATCTACGAGCAGTACTTC	CASSDLGGIYEQYF
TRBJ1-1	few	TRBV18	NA	TGTGCCAGCTCGCCCTACGTTGGCGAGATGTACACTGAAGCTTTCTTT	CASSPYVGEMYTEAFF
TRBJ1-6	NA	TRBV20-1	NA	TGCAGTGCTATAGGGGTCGTTAATAATTCACCCCTCCACTTT	CSAIGVVNNSPLHF
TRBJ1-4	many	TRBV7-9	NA	TGTGCCAGCAGCCCCCCGGGATTTCCTAATGAAAAACTGTTTTTT	CASSPPGFPNEKLFF
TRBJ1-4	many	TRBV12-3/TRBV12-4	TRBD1	TGTGCCAGCACCATCGCGGACAGGGCGAATGAAAAACTGTTTTTT	CASTIADRANEKLFF
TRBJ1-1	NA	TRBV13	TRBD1	TGTGCCAGCAGCGGGGACAGGGGTATCCTAGCTTTCTTT	CASSGDRGILAFF
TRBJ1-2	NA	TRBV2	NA	TGTGCCAGCAGTGACTGGGGATACTCTGGAAACACCTTC	CASSDWGYSGNTF
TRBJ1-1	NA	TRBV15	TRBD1	TGTGCCACCAGCAGAGGACAGGGGCGGACTGAAGCTTTCTTT	CATSRGQGRTEAFF